This entry is about one T cell receptor (beta chain). This record belongs to a study of control samples from healthy donors and cancer patients. Clones were read by immunoSEQ multiplex PCR, and TCRdb kept only the in-frame ones, dropping some. The sample carries tens of thousands of clones, more than 85% recorded once. The ends were cut back, 1 base at V and 5 bases at J, with 8 bases in the middle. The V gene's germline CDR1 is SGHAT and CDR2 FQNNGV. This CDR3 has 13 residues. This chain joins TRBV11-2 and TRBJ1-1; D unclear. The TCR sequence derives from a man younger than 45 with colorectal cancer. Source material: PBMCs. The CDR3 sequence: CASSLGVTTEAFF. The DNA for the CDR3 is TGTGCCAGCAGCTTAGGGGTGACGACTGAAGCTTTCTTT.